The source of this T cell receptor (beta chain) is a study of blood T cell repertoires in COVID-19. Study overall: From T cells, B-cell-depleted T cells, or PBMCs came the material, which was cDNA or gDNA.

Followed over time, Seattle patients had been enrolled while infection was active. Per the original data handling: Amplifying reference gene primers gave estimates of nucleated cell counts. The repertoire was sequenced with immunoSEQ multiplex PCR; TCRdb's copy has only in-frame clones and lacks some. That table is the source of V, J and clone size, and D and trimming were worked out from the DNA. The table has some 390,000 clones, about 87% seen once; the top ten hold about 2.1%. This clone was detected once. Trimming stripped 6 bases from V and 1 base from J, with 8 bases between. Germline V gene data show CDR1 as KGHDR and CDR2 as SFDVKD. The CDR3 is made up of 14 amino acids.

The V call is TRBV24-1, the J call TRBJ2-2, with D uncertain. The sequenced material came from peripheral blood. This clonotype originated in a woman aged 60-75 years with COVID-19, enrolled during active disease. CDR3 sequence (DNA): TGTGCCACCAGTAATCCAGAGAACACCGGGGAGCTGTTTTTT. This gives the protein CATSNPENTGELFF.